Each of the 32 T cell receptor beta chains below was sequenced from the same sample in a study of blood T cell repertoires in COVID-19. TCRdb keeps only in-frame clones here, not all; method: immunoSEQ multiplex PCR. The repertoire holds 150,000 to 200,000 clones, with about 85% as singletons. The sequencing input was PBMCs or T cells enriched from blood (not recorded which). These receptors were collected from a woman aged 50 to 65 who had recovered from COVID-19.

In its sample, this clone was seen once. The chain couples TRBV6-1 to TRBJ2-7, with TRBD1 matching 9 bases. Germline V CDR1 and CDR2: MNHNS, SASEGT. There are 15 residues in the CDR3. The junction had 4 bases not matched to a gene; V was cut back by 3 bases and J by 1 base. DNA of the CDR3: TGTGCCAGCAGTGACGGACAGGGGCCATCCTACGAGCAGTACTTC. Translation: CASSDGQGPSYEQYF.

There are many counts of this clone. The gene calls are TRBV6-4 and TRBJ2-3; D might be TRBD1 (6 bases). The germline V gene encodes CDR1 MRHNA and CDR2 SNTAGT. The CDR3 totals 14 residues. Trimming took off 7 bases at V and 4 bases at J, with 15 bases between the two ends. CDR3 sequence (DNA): TGTGCCAGCACCATAAGGGGGTTGGCAGATACGCAGTATTTT. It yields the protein CASTIRGLADTQYF.

CDR3 region: CASRQGAGETQYF. Written as DNA, the CDR3 is TGTGCCAGTAGACAGGGGGCAGGGGAGACCCAGTACTTC. The genes are TRBV19 and TRBJ2-5; 9 nucleotides align to TRBD1. Germline lookup yields CDR1 LNHDA and CDR2 SQIVND (reference sequence). The CDR3 covers 13 residues. Trimming at V came to 6 bases and at J to 5 bases, leaving 4 bases not matched to a gene.

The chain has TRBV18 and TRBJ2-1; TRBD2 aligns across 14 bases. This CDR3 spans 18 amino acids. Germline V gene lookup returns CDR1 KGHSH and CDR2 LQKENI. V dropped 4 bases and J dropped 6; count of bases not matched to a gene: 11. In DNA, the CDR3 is TGTGCCAGCTCACTGGGACCGTGGGGACTAGCGGGAGTCAATGAGCAGTTCTTC. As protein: CASSLGPWGLAGVNEQFF.

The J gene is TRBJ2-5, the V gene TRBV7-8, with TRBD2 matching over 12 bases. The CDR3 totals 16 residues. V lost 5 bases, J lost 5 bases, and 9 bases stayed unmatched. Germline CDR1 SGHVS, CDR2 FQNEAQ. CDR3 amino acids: CASSPPSGRAVETQYF. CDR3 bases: TGTGCCAGCAGCCCCCCTAGCGGGAGGGCCGTTGAGACCCAGTACTTC.

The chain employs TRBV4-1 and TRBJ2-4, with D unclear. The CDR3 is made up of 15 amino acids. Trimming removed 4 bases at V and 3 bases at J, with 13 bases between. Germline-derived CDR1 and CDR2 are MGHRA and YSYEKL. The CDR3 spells CASSRLVVSKNIQYF. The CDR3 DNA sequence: TGCGCCAGCAGCCGATTGGTGGTCAGCAAAAACATTCAGTACTTC.

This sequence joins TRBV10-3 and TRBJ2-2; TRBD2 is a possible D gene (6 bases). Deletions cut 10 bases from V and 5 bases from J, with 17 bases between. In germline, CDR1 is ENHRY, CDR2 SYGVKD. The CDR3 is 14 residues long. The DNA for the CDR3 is TGTGCCACCAATTACTTGGGGGGAACCGGGGAGCTGTTTTTT. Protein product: CATNYLGGTGELFF.

The CDR3 coding sequence is TGTGCCAGCAGCCCGGGACTAGCGGGAGTCGTTCGGGTTGAGCAGTTCTTC. It yields the protein CASSPGLAGVVRVEQFF. This chain connects TRBV4-2 to TRBJ2-1; 14 bases map to TRBD2. V lost 4 bases, J lost 9 bases, and 11 bases stayed unmatched. Germline V CDR1 and CDR2: LGHNA, YNFKEQ. This CDR3 region has 17 residues.

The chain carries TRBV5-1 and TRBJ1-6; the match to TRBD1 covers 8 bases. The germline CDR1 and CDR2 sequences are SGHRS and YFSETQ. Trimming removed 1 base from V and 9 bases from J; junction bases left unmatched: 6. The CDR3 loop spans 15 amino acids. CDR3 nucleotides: TGCGCCAGCAGCTTGAGGACAGGGTCAAGTTCACCCCTCCACTTT. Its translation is CASSLRTGSSSPLHF.

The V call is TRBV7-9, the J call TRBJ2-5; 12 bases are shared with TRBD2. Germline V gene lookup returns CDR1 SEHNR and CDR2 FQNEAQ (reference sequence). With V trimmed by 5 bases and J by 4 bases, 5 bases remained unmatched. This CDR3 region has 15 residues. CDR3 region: CASSPSGGARETQYF. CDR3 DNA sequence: TGTGCCAGCAGCCCTAGCGGGGGGGCGAGAGAGACCCAGTACTTC.

CDR3: CASSFSWNTEAFF. The CDR3 nucleotides are TGTGCCAGCAGCTTCTCTTGGAACACTGAAGCTTTCTTT. The V call is TRBV7-3, the J call TRBJ1-1; no clear D gene. Per the germline V gene, CDR1 is SGHTA and CDR2 is FQGTGA. This CDR3 has 13 amino acids. Between the trimmed V and J ends, which lost 3 bases and 1 base, there was a span of 6 bases.

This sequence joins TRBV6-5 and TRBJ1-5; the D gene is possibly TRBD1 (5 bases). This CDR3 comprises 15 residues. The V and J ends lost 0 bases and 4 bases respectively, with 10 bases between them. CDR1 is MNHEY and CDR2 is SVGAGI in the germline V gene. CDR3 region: CASSYSRQLNQPQHF. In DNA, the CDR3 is TGTGCCAGCAGTTACTCGAGACAGCTAAATCAGCCCCAGCATTTT.

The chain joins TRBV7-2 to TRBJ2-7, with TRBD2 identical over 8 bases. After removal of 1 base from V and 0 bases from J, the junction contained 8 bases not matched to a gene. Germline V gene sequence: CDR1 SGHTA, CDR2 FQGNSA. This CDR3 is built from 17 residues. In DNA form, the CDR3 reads TGTGCCAGCAGCTTAGTCGGCGGGGGGCCTAGCTCCTACGAGCAGTACTTC. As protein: CASSLVGGGPSSYEQYF.

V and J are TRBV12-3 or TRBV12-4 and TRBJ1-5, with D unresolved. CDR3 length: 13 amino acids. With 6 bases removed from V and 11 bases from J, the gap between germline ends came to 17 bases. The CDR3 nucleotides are TGTGCCAGCAGCCCCCCGGGATGGCAGGCCCAGCATTTT. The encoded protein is CASSPPGWQAQHF.

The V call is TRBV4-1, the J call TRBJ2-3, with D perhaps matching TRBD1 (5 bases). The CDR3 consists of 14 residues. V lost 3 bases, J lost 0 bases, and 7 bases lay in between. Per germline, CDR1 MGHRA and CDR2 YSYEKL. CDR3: CASSHQGSTDTQYF. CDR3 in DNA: TGCGCCAGCAGCCACCAGGGAAGCACAGATACGCAGTATTTT.

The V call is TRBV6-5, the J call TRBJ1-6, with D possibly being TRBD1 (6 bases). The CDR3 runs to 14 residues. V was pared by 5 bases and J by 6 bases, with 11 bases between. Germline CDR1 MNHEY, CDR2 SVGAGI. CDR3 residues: CASSPTGGNSPLHF. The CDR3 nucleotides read TGTGCCAGCAGTCCGACAGGAGGTAATTCACCCCTCCACTTT.

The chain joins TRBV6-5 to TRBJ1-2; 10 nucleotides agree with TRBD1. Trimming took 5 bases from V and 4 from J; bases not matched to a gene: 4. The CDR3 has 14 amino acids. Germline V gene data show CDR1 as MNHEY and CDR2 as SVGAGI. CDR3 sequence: CASSRQGAPYGYTF. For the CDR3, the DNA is TGTGCCAGCAGTAGACAGGGGGCTCCCTATGGCTACACCTTC.

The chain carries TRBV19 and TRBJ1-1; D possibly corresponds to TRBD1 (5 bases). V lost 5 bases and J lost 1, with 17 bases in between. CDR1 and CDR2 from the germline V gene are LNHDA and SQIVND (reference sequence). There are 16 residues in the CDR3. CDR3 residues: CASSPRGGGQNTEAFF. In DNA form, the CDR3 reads TGTGCCAGTAGTCCCCGGGGGGGTGGACAGAACACTGAAGCTTTCTTT.

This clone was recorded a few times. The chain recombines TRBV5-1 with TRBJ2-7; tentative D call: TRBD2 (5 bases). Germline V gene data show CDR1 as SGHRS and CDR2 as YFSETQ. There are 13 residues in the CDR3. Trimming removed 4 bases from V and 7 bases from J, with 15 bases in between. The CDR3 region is CASSAGPQREQYF. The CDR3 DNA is TGCGCCAGCAGCGCCGGGCCTCAGCGGGAGCAGTACTTC. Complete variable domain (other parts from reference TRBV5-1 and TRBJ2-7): KAGVTQTPRYLIKTRGQQVTLSCSPISGHRSVSWYQQTPGQGLQFLFEYFSETQRNKGNFPGRFSGRQFSNSRSEMNVSTLELGDSALYLCASSAGPQREQYFGPGTRLTVT.

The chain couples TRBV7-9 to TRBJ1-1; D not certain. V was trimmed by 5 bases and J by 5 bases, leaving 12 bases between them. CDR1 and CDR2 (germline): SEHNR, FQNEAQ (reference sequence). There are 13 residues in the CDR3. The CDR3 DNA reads TGTGCCAGCAGCCGCCCCGGGATGACTGAAGCTTTCTTT. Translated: CASSRPGMTEAFF.

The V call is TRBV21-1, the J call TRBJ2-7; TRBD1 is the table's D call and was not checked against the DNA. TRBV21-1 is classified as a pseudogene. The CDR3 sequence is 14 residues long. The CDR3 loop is CASSYRGVAYEQYF. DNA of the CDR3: TGTGCCAGCAGCTACAGGGGGGTTGCCTACGAGCAGTACTTC.

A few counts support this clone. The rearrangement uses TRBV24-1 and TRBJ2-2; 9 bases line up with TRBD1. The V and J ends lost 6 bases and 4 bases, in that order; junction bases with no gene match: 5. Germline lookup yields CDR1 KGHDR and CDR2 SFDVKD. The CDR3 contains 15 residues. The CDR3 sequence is CATSRGTGFTGELFF. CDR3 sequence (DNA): TGTGCCACCAGTAGGGGGACAGGGTTCACCGGGGAGCTGTTTTTT.

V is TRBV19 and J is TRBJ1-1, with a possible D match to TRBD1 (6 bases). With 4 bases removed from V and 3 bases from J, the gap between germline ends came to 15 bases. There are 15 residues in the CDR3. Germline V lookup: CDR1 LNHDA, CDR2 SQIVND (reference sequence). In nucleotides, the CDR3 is TGTGCCAGTAGTACCAGGACAGCAAGGGACACTGAAGCTTTCTTT. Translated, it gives CASSTRTARDTEAFF.

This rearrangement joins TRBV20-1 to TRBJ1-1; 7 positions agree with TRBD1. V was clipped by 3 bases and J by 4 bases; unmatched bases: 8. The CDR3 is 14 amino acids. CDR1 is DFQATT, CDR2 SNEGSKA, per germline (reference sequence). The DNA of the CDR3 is TGCAGTGCTAGTAACAGGGGAGGTGGCACTGAAGCTTTCTTT. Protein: CSASNRGGGTEAFF.

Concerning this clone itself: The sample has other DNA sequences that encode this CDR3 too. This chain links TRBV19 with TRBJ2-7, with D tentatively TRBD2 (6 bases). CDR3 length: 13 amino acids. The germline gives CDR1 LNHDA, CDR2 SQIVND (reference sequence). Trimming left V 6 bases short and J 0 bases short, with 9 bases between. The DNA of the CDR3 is TGTGCCAGTAGGGGGACTGGCTCCTACGAGCAGTACTTC. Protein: CASRGTGSYEQYF.

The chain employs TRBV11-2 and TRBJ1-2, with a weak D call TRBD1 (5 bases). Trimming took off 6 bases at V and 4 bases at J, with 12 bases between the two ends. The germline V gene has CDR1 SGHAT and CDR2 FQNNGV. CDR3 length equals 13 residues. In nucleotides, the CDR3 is TGTGCCAGCAGTACAGACAGAGGCTATGGCTACACCTTC. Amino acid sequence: CASSTDRGYGYTF.

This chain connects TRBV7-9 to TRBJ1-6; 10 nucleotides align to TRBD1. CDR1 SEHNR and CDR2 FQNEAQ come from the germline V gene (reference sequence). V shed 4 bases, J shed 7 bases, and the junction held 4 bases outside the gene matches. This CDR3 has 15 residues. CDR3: CASSWTGGENSPLHF. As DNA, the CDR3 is TGTGCCAGCAGCTGGACAGGGGGTGAGAATTCACCCCTCCACTTT.

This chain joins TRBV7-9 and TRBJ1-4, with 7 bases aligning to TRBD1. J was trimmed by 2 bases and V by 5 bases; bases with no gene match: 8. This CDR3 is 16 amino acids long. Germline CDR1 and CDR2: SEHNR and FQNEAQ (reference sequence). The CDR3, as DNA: TGTGCCAGCAGCGCCAGACAGGGATTGACTAATGAAAAACTGTTTTTT. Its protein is CASSARQGLTNEKLFF.

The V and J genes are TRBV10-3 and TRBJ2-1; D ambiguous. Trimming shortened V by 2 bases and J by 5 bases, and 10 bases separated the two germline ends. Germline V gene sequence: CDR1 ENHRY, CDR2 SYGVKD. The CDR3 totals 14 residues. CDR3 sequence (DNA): TGTGCCATCAGTGAGGGTCAAGAGAACAATGAGCAGTTCTTC. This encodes CAISEGQENNEQFF.

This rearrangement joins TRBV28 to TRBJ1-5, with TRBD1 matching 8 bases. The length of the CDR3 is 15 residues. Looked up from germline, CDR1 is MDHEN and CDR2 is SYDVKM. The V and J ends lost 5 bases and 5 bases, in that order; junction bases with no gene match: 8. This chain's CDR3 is CASSRASQGDQPQHF. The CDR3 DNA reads TGTGCCAGCAGTCGAGCCTCACAGGGGGATCAGCCCCAGCATTTT.

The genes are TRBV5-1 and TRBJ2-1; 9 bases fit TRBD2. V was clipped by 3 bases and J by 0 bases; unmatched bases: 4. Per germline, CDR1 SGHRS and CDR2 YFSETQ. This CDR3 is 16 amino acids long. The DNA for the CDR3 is TGCGCCAGCAGCTGGGCTAGCGGGAACTCCTACAATGAGCAGTTCTTC. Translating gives CASSWASGNSYNEQFF.

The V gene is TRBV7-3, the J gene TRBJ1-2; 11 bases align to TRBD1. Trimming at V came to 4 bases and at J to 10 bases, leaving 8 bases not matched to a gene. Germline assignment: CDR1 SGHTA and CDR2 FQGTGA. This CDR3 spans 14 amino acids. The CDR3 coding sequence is TGTGCCAGCAGCTCAAGGACAGGGGGCAATGACTACACCTTC. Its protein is CASSSRTGGNDYTF.